Detailed here is one T cell receptor (beta chain). Its specificity is not known. This CDR3 has 12 amino acids. CDR1 is MDHEN, CDR2 SYDVKM, per germline. Trimming took 11 bases from V and 4 from J, leaving 14 bases between them. The data were obtained in a study of graft-versus-host responses after intestinal transplantation. Overall study findings and caveats: Present in recipient marrow, GvH clones included some that appeared first in ileum or blood.

Only in-frame clones appear in the TCRdb table, and some are missing; sequencing was by immunoSEQ multiplex PCR. The sample records some 97,000 clones, 87% being singletons. The V gene is TRBV28, the J gene TRBJ1-2; perhaps TRBD1 as D (5 bases). This TCR came from a human donor who was the organ donor for an intestinal transplant. Here the sequenced sample was unstimulated CD4+ T cells sorted from spleen or lymph node cells, taken before transplant. The CDR3 DNA reads as TGTGCCGTCACGGGGGGTTTCTATGGCTACACCTTC. It yields the protein CAVTGGFYGYTF.